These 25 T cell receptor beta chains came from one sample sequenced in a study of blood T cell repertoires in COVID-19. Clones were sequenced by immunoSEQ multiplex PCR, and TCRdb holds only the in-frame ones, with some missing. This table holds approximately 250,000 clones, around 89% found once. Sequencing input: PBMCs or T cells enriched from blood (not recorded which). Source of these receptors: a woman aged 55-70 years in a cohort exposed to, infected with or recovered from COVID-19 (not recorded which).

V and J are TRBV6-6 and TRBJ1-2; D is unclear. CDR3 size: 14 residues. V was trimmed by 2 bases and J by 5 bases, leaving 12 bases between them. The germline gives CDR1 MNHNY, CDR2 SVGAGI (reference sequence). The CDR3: CASSYGQRLYGYTF. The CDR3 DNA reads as TGTGCCAGCAGTTACGGGCAGCGGTTATATGGCTACACCTTC.

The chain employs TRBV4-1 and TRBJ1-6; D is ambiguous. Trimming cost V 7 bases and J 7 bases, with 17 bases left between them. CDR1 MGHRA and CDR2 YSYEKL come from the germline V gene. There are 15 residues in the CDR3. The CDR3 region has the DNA TGCGCCAGCAATAGCGGATCAGTAAAAAATTCACCCCTCCACTTT. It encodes CASNSGSVKNSPLHF.

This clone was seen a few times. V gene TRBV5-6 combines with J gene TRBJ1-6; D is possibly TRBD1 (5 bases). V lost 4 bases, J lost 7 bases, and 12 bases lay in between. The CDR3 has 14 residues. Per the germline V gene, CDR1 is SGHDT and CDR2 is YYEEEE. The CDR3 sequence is CASSPRDSNSPLHF. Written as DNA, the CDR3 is TGTGCCAGCAGCCCCCGGGACTCCAATTCACCCCTCCACTTT.

CDR3 in DNA: TGTGCCAGCAGAGCCCGACTAGCGGGACCTTACAATGAGCAGTTCTTC. It codes for CASRARLAGPYNEQFF. The J gene is TRBJ2-1, the V gene TRBV2; 11 positions match TRBD2. Germline CDR1 and CDR2: SNHLY and FYNNEI. The J segment lost 4 bases and the V segment lost 6 bases, leaving 8 bases of the junction unmatched. This CDR3 spans 16 amino acids.

The CDR3 protein is CASKDKAETQYF. DNA of the CDR3: TGTGCCAGCAAGGACAAAGCAGAGACCCAGTACTTC. The chain has TRBV12-3 or TRBV12-4 and TRBJ2-5, with TRBD1 as a possible D gene (5 bases). Trimming removed 7 bases from V and 4 bases from J, with 10 bases in between. The CDR3 has 12 amino acids.

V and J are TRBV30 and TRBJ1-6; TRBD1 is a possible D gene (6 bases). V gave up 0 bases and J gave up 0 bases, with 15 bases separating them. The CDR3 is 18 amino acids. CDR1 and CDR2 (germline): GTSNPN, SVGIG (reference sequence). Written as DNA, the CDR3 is TGTGCCTGGAGTGTAAGGCAGGGGTCCAGCTCCTATAATTCACCCCTCCACTTT. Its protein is CAWSVRQGSSSYNSPLHF.

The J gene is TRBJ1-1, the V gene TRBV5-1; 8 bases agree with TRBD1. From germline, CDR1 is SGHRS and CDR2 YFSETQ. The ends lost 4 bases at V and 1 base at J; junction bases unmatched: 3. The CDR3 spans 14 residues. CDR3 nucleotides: TGCGCCAGCAGCGCTACAGGGGGGAACACTGAAGCTTTCTTT. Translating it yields CASSATGGNTEAFF. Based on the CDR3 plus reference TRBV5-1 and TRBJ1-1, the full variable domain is KAGVTQTPRYLIKTRGQQVTLSCSPISGHRSVSWYQQTPGQGLQFLFEYFSETQRNKGNFPGRFSGRQFSNSRSEMNVSTLELGDSALYLCASSATGGNTEAFFGQGTRLTVV.

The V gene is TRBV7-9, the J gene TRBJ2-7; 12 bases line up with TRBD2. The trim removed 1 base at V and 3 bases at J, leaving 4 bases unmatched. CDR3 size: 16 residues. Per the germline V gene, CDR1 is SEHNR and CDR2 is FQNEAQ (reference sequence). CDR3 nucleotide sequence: TGTGCCAGCAGCTTAGTCTTGACTAGCGGGAGCTACGAGCAGTACTTC. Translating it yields CASSLVLTSGSYEQYF.

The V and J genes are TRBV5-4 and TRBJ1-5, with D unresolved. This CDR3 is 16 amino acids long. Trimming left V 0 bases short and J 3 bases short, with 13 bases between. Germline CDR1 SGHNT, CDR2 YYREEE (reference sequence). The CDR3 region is CASSLGGPTPNQPQHF. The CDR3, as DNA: TGTGCCAGCAGCTTGGGAGGCCCAACTCCCAATCAGCCCCAGCATTTT. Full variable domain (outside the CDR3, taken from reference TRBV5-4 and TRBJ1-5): ETGVTQSPTHLIKTRGQQVTLRCSSQSGHNTVSWYQQALGQGPQFIFQYYREEENGRGNFPPRFSGLQFPNYSSELNVNALELDDSALYLCASSLGGPTPNQPQHFGDGTRLSIL.

The CDR3 is CASSESSSGWGTQYF. CDR3 DNA: TGCGCCAGCAGTGAGTCGTCTAGCGGATGGGGGACCCAGTACTTC. The chain is built from TRBV10-2 and TRBJ2-5, with TRBD2 identical over 7 bases. Trimming removed 0 bases from V and 7 bases from J; junction bases left unmatched: 8. CDR1 and CDR2 (germline): WSHSY, SAAADI. The CDR3 spans 15 residues.

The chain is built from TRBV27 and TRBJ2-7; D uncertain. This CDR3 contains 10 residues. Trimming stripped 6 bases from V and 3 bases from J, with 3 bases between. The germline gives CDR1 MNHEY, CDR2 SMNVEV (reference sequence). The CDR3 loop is CASSLYEQYF. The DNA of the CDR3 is TGTGCCAGCAGCCTCTACGAGCAGTACTTC.

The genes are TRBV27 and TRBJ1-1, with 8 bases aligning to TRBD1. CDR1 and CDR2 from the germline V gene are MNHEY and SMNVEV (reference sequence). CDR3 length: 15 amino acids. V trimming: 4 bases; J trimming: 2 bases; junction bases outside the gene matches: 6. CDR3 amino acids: CASSSPTGANTEAFF. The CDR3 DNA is TGTGCCAGCAGTTCCCCGACAGGGGCAAACACTGAAGCTTTCTTT.

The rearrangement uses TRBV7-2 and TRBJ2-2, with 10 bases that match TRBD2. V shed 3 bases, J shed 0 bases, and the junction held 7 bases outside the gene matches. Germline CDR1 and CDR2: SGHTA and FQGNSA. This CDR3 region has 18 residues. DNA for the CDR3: TGTGCCAGCAGCTTCCGGACTAGCGGAGGCGCGAACACCGGGGAGCTGTTTTTT. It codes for CASSFRTSGGANTGELFF.

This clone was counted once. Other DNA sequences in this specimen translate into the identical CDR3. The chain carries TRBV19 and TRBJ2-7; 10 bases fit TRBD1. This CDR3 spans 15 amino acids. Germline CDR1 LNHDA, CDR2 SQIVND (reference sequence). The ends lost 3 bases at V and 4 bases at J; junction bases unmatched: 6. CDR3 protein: CASSISGQGGYEQYF. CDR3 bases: TGTGCCAGTAGTATCTCTGGACAGGGGGGGTACGAGCAGTACTTC.

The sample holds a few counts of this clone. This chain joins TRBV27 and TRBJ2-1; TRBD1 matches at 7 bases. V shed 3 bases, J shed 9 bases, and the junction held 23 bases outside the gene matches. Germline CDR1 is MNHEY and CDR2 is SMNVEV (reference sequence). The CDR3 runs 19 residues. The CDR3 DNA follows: TGTGCCAGCAGTTTCCGAGCACAGCATCAGGGGGTTTGGTCGGTTGAGCAGTTCTTC. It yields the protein CASSFRAQHQGVWSVEQFF.

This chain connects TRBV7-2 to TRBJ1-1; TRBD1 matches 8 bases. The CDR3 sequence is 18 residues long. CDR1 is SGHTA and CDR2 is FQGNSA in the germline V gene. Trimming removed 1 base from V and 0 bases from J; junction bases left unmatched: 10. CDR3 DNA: TGTGCCAGCAGCTTAGTGGGCAGGGGGCACGGGATGAACACTGAAGCTTTCTTT. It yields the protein CASSLVGRGHGMNTEAFF.

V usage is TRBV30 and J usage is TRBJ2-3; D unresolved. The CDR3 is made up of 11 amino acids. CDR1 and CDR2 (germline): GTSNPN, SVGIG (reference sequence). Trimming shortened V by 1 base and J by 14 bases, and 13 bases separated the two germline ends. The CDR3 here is CAWSGVGVPYF. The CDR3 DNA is TGTGCCTGGAGTGGGGTAGGAGTGCCGTATTTT.

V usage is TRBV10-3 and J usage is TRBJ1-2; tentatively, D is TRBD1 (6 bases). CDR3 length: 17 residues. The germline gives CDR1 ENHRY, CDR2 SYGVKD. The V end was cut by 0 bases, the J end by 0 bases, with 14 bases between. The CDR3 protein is CAISESGGALTNYGYTF. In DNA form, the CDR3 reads TGTGCCATCAGTGAGTCGGGGGGGGCGCTCACTAACTATGGCTACACCTTC.

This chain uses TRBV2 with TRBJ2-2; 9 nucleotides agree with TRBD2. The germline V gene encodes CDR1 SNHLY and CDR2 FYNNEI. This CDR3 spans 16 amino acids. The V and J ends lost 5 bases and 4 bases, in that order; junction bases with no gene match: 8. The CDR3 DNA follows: TGTGCCAGCAGTCCGGGACTAGCTTCGGTCACCGGGGAGCTGTTTTTT. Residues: CASSPGLASVTGELFF.

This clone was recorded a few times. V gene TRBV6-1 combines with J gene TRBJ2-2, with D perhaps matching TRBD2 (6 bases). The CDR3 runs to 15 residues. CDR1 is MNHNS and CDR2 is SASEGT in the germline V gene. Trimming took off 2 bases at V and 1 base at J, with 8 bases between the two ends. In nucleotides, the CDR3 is TGTGCCAGCAGTGAACGGAGGGGGAACACCGGGGAGCTGTTTTTT. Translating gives CASSERRGNTGELFF.

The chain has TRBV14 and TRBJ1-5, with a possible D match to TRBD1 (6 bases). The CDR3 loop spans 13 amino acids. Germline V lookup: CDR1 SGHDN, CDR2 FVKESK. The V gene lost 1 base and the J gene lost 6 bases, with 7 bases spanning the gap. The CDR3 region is CASSQVRGQPQHF. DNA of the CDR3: TGTGCCAGCAGCCAAGTCAGGGGTCAGCCCCAGCATTTT.

DNA of the CDR3: TGTGCCAGCAGCTTGGTTTGGGGGCAGGGAACAAATGTTCATGGCTACACCTTC. Protein product: CASSLVWGQGTNVHGYTF. The rearrangement links TRBV5-4 to TRBJ1-2; D perhaps matches TRBD1 (6 bases). The CDR3 contains 18 residues. Germline V gene sequence: CDR1 SGHNT, CDR2 YYREEE (reference sequence). The V and J ends lost 0 bases and 6 bases respectively, with 24 bases between them.

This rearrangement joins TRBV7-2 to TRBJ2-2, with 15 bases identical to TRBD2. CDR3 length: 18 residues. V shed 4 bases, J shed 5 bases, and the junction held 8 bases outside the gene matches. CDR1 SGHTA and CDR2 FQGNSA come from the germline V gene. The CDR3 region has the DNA TGTGCCAGCAGCTCCGGGACTAGCGGGAGGTGGAGGACCGGGGAGCTGTTTTTT. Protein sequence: CASSSGTSGRWRTGELFF.

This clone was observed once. For the CDR3, the DNA is TGTGCCAGCAGTGAAGTTCGCGAGAACACCGGGGAGCTGTTTTTT. Protein: CASSEVRENTGELFF. The chain has TRBV6-1 and TRBJ2-2; D gene uncertain. Per germline, CDR1 MNHNS and CDR2 SASEGT. The CDR3 is made up of 15 amino acids. The V end lost 1 base, the J end lost 1 base, and 7 bases lay between the germline ends.

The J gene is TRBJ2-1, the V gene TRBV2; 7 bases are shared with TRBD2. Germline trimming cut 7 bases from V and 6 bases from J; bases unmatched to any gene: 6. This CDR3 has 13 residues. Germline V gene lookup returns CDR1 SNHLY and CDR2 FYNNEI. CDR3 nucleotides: TGTGCCAGCACAGTAGCGGGTGTCAATGAGCAGTTCTTC. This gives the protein CASTVAGVNEQFF.